This T cell receptor (beta chain) was sequenced in a study of cytomegalovirus exposure and HLA in healthy donors. Findings of the study overall: In an earlier analysis, productive rearrangement rates for most beta V segments clustered near 87% or 30%.

The PCR made use of 60 Vbeta and 13 Jbeta primers. Only in-frame clones appear in the TCRdb table, and some are missing; sequencing was by immunoSEQ multiplex PCR. The repertoire holds 110,000 to 150,000 clones, with 60% to 85% as singletons. The CDR3 extends over 13 amino acids. Germline V gene sequence: CDR1 LGHNA, CDR2 YNFKEQ. This clone has only one observation. What it recognizes is unknown. The V gene is TRBV4-2, the J gene TRBJ2-5; no clear D. The J call is in doubt because the DNA end fits TRBJ2-7 better. The clonotype comes from a male donor in good health and CMV-seronegative. The sample was PBMCs. CDR3 protein: CASSQSSSYEQYF. The CDR3 DNA follows: TGTGCCAGCAGCCAAAGTAGCTCCTACGAGCAGTACTTC.